In this sample, the clone carrying this T cell receptor beta chain turned up many times. The antigen remains unidentified. The data stem from a study of regulatory T cells in long-lasting Graves disease. Study conclusions and caveats: Persistent disease preferred TRBV28, TRBJ1-2 and TRBJ2-5. Patients whose Graves' disease persisted exhibited lower TCR diversity than those newly diagnosed. Relative to new patients (around 1,000), persistent patients exhibited greater sharing of public clonotypes (2,741).

Combining iRepertoire HTBI primers with Arm-PCR of CDR3 regions, the authors built TCR beta libraries. In TCRdb, the multiplex PCR reads were re-called with MiXCR into one record per CDR3 protein. This sample carries almost 350,000 distinct CDR3 sequences, less than 20% of them seen once, and the ten largest clones take roughly 29%. J lost 13 bases, V lost 0 bases, and 1 base had no gene match. The length of the CDR3 is 12 residues. CDR1 is SGDLS and CDR2 is YYNGEE in the germline V gene. Time point noted: persistent/refractory GD, antithyroid drugs over 5 years with positive TRAb. Extracted RNA from PBMCs served as the source of the TCR library. EDTA tubes held 7 to 9 milliliters of peripheral blood from each patient.

Here the sequenced sample was peripheral blood mononuclear cells (PBMCs), taken when the disease was refractory, from a patient treated with antithyroid drugs. The receptor was isolated from a female donor with Graves disease. The chain carries TRBV9 and TRBJ1-4; TRBD1 matches 9 bases. CDR3 amino acids: CASSVEGQGLFF. Written as DNA, the CDR3 is TGTGCCAGCAGCGTAGAGGGACAGGGACTGTTTTTT.